The present entry profiles one TCR beta chain with its context. These data come from a study of blood T cell repertoires in COVID-19. Assignment of participants to cohorts was predicated upon participant-reported clinical history. Among Cohort 3 donors, those recovered had two negative PCRs, clearance, or symptom resolution. TCRdb's copy holds only in-frame clones and misses some; the assay was immunoSEQ multiplex PCR. The top ten clones hold around 8.6% of a sample with approximately 200,000 clones, about 83% of them seen once. The sequenced sample consisted of PBMCs or T cells enriched from blood (not recorded which). The receptor comes from a woman in her thirties who had recovered from COVID-19.

CDR3 in DNA: TGTGCCAGCAGTTTATCCGGGACTAGCCCCTACGAGCAGTACTTC. It codes for CASSLSGTSPYEQYF. The rearrangement uses TRBV27 and TRBJ2-7; 9 bases match TRBD2. Germline CDR1 is MNHEY and CDR2 is SMNVEV (reference sequence). The CDR3 is made up of 15 amino acids. Trimming took 0 bases from V and 2 from J; bases not matched to a gene: 2.